This TCR beta chain came from a study of T cells and copy number aberrations in small-cell lung cancer (dated by TCRdb to the early 2020s). In terms of the full investigation: TCR repertoire sequencing was paired with whole-exome sequencing of the same tumor regions to relate T cell metrics to mutations and copy number aberrations. Tumor TCR data were available for 16 to 20 patients, and TCR data from both tumor and normal tissue were available for about 14 patients. General study outcomes and caveats: All specimens consisted of formalin-fixed paraffin-embedded tissue, which is known to introduce sequencing artifacts. Tumors had lower T-cell density, richness and clonality than adjacent lung tissue, though the difference in density was not significant. Because surgical resection is uncommon in small-cell lung cancer, the study was limited by a small sample size, and the findings need validation.

On this clone: What antigen it recognizes has not been identified. At one of its ends the junction is not consistent with the germline gene, which may arise from a read error.

The immunoSEQ hsTCRB Kit was used with multiplexed V- and J-gene primers to amplify TCR-beta CDR3 regions from genomic DNA. Unique DNA barcodes were added in a second PCR, and samples were pooled together with a negative and a positive control. Pooled TCR-beta libraries were sequenced on an Illumina MiSeq with a 150-cycle paired-end protocol. In the original analysis: Adaptive Biotechnologies processed the raw sequencing data and produced a report containing normalized, annotated TCR-beta repertoires. T-cell density was computed as TCR-beta templates normalized to usable DNA, which was estimated by amplifying housekeeping genes. Richness counted unique rearrangements, and clonality was defined as 1 minus Pielou's evenness. The table was pulled from immuneACCESS by TCRdb, which kept in-frame rearrangements only. Such tables lose some clones; where checked, under half of the loss comes from unresolved V genes, and the rest has no known cause. V and J calls and clone size are copied from that table; D and trimming were computed from the DNA. Present in this sample are 2,900 or so clones, 90% of which were seen just once. The ten largest clones take up around 4.1% of the sample.

Looking up the germline V gene yields CDR1 SNHLY and CDR2 FYNNEI. The CDR3 goes from the cysteine to the phenylalanine over 15 residues. Just the 45-base CDR3 DNA is kept, in frame starting at base 1. Patients with limited-stage small-cell lung cancer who underwent surgical resection in Hangzhou, China, between the late 2000s and the early 2020s were included as donors. All donors were treated with upfront surgery without preoperative chemotherapy or radiotherapy, and immunotherapy was not given to any donor before or after surgery. All 20 or so patients in the sequenced cohort were identified as smokers or heavy second-hand smokers. Adjacent normal lung was collected at least 2 cm from the tumor margin and was morphologically confirmed by two pathologists to be free of malignant cells. Multi-region TCR-beta sequencing of resected limited-stage small-cell lung cancers and of tumor-adjacent lung tissue was performed to characterize T cell repertoire heterogeneity. The AllPrep DNA/RNA FFPE Kit (Qiagen) was used to extract genomic DNA from the FFPE tissue.

The TCR was taken from a man between 50 and 59 years old with small cell lung cancer. The chain joins TRBV2 to TRBJ2-1, with 7 bases in between that match TRBD1. The sequenced sample consisted of normal tissue next to the tumor. The CDR3 corresponds to CASGDRDRPYNEQFF. The DNA is TGTGCCAGCGGTGACCGGGACAGACCTTACAATGAGCAGTTCTTC. Full variable domain (CDR3 extended with the reference TRBV2 and TRBJ2-1 proteins): EPEVTQTPSHQVTQMGQEVILRCVPISNHLYFYWYRQILGQKVEFLVSFYNNEISEKSEIFDDQFSVERPDGSNFTLKIRSTKLEDSAMYFCASGDRDRPYNEQFFGPGTRLTVL.